This TCR beta chain was captured in a study of HIV-infected patients and healthy controls. Overall study context: In about 85% of the 16 patients, CD4 counts climbed slightly after three months but remained subnormal.

J gave up 6 bases and V 6 bases, and 13 bases lay outside the gene matches. CDR3 length: 15 amino acids. This clonotype occurred many times. Its antigen is not identified. Alpha and beta constant-region primers primed reverse transcription of approximately 460 ng RNA. Alpha and beta chain libraries were made separately by chain-specific third strand synthesis with multiplexing indices. Priming off the SP2 site generated the second strand. TCRdb redid the calling of the 5' RACE reads with MiXCR, one entry per CDR3 protein. The sample contains approximately 5,500 distinct CDR3 sequences, about 10% of which appear only once. Antiretroviral therapy had run roughly three months, about 14 weeks, before follow-up blood collection. The repertoire came from unfractionated whole blood and reflected all unsorted peripheral T cells. An approximately 2.4 ml peripheral blood sample was taken for RNA. Study observations and caveats: Roughly three months of therapy was arguably too brief to observe immune reconstitution in treated samples.

The V gene is TRBV12-3 or TRBV12-4, the J gene TRBJ2-5, with 7 bases aligning to TRBD1. The receptor comes from an adult with HIV infection. The specimen comprised blood, sampled during antiretroviral therapy. The CDR3 DNA is TGTGCCAGCAGCCTGGGACAGAAACGACGGAAGACCCAGTACTTC. Residues: CASSLGQKRRKTQYF.